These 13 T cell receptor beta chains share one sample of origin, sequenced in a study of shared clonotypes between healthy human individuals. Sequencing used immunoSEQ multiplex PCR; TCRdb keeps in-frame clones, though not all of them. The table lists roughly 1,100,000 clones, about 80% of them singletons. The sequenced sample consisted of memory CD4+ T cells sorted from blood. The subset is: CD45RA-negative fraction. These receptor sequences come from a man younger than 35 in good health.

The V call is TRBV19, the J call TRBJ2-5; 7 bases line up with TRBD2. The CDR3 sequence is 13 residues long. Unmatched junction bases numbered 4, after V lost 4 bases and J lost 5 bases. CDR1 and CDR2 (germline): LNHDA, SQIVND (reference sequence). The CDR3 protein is CASSTGGSETQYF. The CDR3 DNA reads TGTGCCAGTAGTACCGGGGGGTCGGAGACCCAGTACTTC.

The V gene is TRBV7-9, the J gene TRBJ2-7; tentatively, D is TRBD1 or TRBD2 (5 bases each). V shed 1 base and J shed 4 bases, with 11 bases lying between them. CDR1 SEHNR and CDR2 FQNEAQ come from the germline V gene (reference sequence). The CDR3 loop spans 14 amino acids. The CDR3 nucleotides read TGTGCCAGCAGCTTAGAAGAGGGGCGGTACGAGCAGTACTTC. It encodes CASSLEEGRYEQYF.

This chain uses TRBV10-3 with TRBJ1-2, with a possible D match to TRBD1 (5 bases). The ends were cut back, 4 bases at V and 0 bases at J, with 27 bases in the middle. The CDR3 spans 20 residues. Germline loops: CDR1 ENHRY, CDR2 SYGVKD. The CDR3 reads CAISVASGTRTDGSNYGYTF. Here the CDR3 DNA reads TGTGCCATCAGTGTGGCCTCCGGGACCAGAACCGATGGTTCTAACTATGGCTACACCTTC.

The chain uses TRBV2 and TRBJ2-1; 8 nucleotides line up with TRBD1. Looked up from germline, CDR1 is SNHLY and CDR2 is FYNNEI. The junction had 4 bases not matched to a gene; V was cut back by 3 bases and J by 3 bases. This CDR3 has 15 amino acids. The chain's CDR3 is CASSDPQGGYNEQFF. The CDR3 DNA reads TGTGCCAGCAGTGACCCACAGGGGGGCTACAATGAGCAGTTCTTC.

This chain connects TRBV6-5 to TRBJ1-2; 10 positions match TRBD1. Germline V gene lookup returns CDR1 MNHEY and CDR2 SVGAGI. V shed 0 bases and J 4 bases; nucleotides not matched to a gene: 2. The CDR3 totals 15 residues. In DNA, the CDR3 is TGTGCCAGCAGTTACTCTGGACAGGGGGTCTATGGCTACACCTTC. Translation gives CASSYSGQGVYGYTF.

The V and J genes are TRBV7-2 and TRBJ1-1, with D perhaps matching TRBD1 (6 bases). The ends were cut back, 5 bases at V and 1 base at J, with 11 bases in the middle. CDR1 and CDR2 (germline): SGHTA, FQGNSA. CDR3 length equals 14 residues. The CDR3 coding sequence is TGTGCCAGCAGCCTGGGACACCAGAACACTGAAGCTTTCTTT. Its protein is CASSLGHQNTEAFF.

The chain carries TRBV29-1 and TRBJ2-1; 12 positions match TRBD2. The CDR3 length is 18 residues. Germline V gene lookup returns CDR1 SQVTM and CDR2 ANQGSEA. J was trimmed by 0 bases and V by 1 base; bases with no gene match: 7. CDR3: CSVEGTSGGRRSYNEQFF. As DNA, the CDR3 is TGCAGCGTTGAAGGAACTAGCGGGGGGCGTCGCTCCTACAATGAGCAGTTCTTC.

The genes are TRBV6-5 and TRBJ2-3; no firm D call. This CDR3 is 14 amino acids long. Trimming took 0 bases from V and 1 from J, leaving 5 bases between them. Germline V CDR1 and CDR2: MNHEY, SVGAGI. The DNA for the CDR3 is TGTGCCAGCAGTTACTCGACGGGCACAGATACGCAGTATTTT. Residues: CASSYSTGTDTQYF.

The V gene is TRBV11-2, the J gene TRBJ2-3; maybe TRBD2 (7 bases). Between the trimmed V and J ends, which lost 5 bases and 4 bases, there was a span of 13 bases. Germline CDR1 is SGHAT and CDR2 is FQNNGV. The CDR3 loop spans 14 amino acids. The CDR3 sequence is CASSRGGAADTQYF. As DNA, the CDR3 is TGTGCCAGCAGCCGTGGGGGGGCCGCAGATACGCAGTATTTT.

In nucleotides, the CDR3 is TGCGCCAGCAGCTTTGCTGGGGAGAGCACCGGGGAGCTGTTTTTT. Residues: CASSFAGESTGELFF. The rearrangement uses TRBV5-1 and TRBJ2-2; a possible D gene is TRBD2 (5 bases). With 2 bases removed from V and 4 bases from J, the gap between germline ends came to 12 bases. CDR3 length: 15 residues. Germline CDR1 and CDR2: SGHRS and YFSETQ.

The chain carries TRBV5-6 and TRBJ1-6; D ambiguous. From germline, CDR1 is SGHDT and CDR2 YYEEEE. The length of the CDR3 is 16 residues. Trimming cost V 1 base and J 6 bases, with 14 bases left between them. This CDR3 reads CASSLTGAQSNSPLHF. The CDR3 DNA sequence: TGTGCCAGCAGCTTGACGGGAGCACAGAGTAATTCACCCCTCCACTTT. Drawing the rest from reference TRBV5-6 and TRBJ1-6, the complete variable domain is DAGVTQSPTHLIKTRGQQVTLRCSPKSGHDTVSWYQQALGQGPQFIFQYYEEEERQRGNFPDRFSGHQFPNYSSELNVNALLLGDSALYLCASSLTGAQSNSPLHFGNGTRLTVT.

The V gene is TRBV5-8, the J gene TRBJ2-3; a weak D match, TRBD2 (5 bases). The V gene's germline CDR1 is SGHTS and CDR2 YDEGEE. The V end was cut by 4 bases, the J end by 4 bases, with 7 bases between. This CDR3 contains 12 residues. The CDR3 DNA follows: TGTGCCAGCAGCACGGACTCAGATACGCAGTATTTT. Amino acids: CASSTDSDTQYF. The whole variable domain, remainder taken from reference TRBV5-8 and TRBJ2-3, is EAGVTQSPTHLIKTRGQQATLRCSPISGHTSVYWYQQALGLGLQFLLWYDEGEERNRGNFPPRFSGRQFPNYSSELNVNALELEDSALYLCASSTDSDTQYFGPGTRLTVL.

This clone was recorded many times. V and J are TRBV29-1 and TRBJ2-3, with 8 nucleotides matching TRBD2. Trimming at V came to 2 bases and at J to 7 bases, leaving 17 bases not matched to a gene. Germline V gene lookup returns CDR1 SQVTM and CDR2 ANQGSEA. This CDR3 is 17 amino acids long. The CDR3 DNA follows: TGCAGCGTTGAAAATCGACCGACGGAGCGGGAGAAATATACGCAGTATTTT. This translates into CSVENRPTEREKYTQYF.